This T cell receptor (beta chain) was identified during a study of cytomegalovirus exposure and HLA in healthy donors. Findings and caveats of the study: Cytomegalovirus status was reportedly diagnosed by the classifier with high specificity and sensitivity.

This clone showed up just once. Antigen specificity is unknown. Use of 60 Vbeta and 13 Jbeta primers characterized the PCR. Repertoires were generated with immunoSEQ multiplex PCR, while TCRdb's copy carries only in-frame clones and drops some. The sample lists about 130,000 clones, 70% to 85% occurring once. The specimen sequenced was PBMCs. This clonotype was obtained from a boy under 10 years old in good health and CMV-seronegative.

CDR3 amino acids: CASNPKRNTEAFF. The CDR3 coding sequence is TGTGCCAGCAATCCAAAGAGGAACACTGAAGCTTTCTTT. The chain employs TRBV7-2 and TRBJ1-1, with D uncertain. The germline V gene has CDR1 SGHTA and CDR2 FQGNSA. V was trimmed by 7 bases and J by 1 base, leaving 10 bases between them. The CDR3 has 13 amino acids. Full variable domain (missing parts from reference TRBV7-2 and TRBJ1-1): GAGVSQSPSNKVTEKGKDVELRCDPISGHTALYWYRQSLGQGLEFLIYFQGNSAPDKSGLPSDRFSAERTGGSVSTLTIQRTQQEDSAVYLCASNPKRNTEAFFGQGTRLTVV.